The rows below give T cell receptor beta chains drawn from one sample of a study of blood T cell repertoires in COVID-19. Sequenced by immunoSEQ multiplex PCR; TCRdb stores in-frame clones only, minus some. This table holds 350,000 to 450,000 clones, 91% found once. Source material: PBMCs or T cells enriched from blood (not recorded which). The receptors were sampled from a middle-aged woman who had been exposed to COVID-19. The CDR3 runs from the conserved cysteine through the conserved F or W. The D gene is left open where the match is weak. Size values are once, few and many counts, or a class for expanded clones, and some rows have none.

clone size,D gene,V gene,J gene,CDR3 DNA,CDR3 protein
once,-,TRBV7-2,TRBJ1-5,TGTGCCAGCAGCCAACAGGCCGGAAGCAATCAGCCCCAGCATTTT,CASSQQAGSNQPQHF
-,-,TRBV7-9,TRBJ1-4,TGTGCCAGCAGCTCGACGCTGGGAGCCTTTACTAATGAAAAACTGTTTTTT,CASSSTLGAFTNEKLFF
-,-,TRBV6-5,TRBJ2-7,TGTGCCAGCAGTTACAGGGGCGTAGGGGAGCAGTACTTC,CASSYRGVGEQYF
-,TRBD1,TRBV7-9,TRBJ2-7,TGTGCCAGCAGCTTATACAGGACAGGCGGCGACGAGCAGTACTTC,CASSLYRTGGDEQYF
once,TRBD1,TRBV19,TRBJ1-5,TGTGCCAGTAGGCCGGGACAGCCCCATCAGCCCCAGCATTTT,CASRPGQPHQPQHF
-,TRBD1,TRBV15,TRBJ1-2,TGTGCCACCACAGACAGGGAAGCAGCCAAATCGACAGATGGCTACACCTTC,CATTDREAAKSTDGYTF
-,-,TRBV25-1,TRBJ1-4,TGTGCCAGCACTTTAGGGAGTAAAGCGGGAAATGAAAAACTGTTTTTT,CASTLGSKAGNEKLFF
-,-,TRBV9,TRBJ1-1,TGTGCCAGCAGCGTAGGCATGAGTGGGAACACTGAAGCTTTCTTT,CASSVGMSGNTEAFF
few,TRBD1,TRBV6-5,TRBJ1-2,TGTGCCAGCAGAAACCGGGACAGGGACGGCTACACCTTC,CASRNRDRDGYTF
-,-,TRBV29-1,TRBJ1-2,TGCAGCGTTTTCAGGACAGATGGCTACACCTTC,CSVFRTDGYTF
-,TRBD1,TRBV5-1,TRBJ1-1,TGCGCCAGCAGCTTGAGGGGGCGGGACACTGAAGCTTTCTTT,CASSLRGRDTEAFF
-,TRBD2,TRBV19,TRBJ2-7,TGTGCCAGTAGTCCTCAGCGGGAGAGGATCAACGAGCAGTACTTC,CASSPQRERINEQYF
-,TRBD1,TRBV7-9,TRBJ1-2,TGTGCCAGCAGCTCCCCAGAGGGACAGGGGTATGGCTACACCTTC,CASSSPEGQGYGYTF
once,TRBD1,TRBV6-1,TRBJ1-4,TGTGCCAGCAGTGAGAGACAGGGGATAGGTACTAATGAAAAACTGTTTTTT,CASSERQGIGTNEKLFF
-,TRBD1,TRBV7-9,TRBJ1-1,TGTGCCAGCAGCGCCCCCCGACAGGGGGTGAACACTGAAGCTTTCTTT,CASSAPRQGVNTEAFF
-,-,TRBV12-3/TRBV12-4,TRBJ2-5,TGTGCCAGCAGTTCCCGTGCTAGGTCCCAGTACTTC,CASSSRARSQYF
-,-,TRBV3-1/TRBV3-2,TRBJ1-1,TGTGCCAGCAGCCCGGAACGGCCGCATAAGGGAGAATTAAGTGCTTTCTTT,CASSPERPHKGELSAFF
-,TRBD1,TRBV6-6,TRBJ1-2,TGTGCCAGCACCAAAACGGTGGGACAGAATAACTATGGCTACACCTTC,CASTKTVGQNNYGYTF
-,TRBD1,TRBV7-2,TRBJ1-2,TGTGCCAGCAGCACCAGGGGGGTCCGACTCGACCGTGGATCCGGCTACACCTTC,CASSTRGVRLDRGSGYTF
few,-,TRBV2,TRBJ1-1,TGTGCCAGCAGTGTATACACTGAAGCTTTCTTT,CASSVYTEAFF
-,TRBD2,TRBV19,TRBJ2-2,TGTGCCAGTCGTACCGGGACTAGAGTCTCCGGGGAGCTGTTTTTT,CASRTGTRVSGELFF
-,TRBD1,TRBV7-9,TRBJ1-1,TGTGCCAGCAGCTTTTCCCAGACAGGGTTGACTGAAGCTTTCTTT,CASSFSQTGLTEAFF
-,TRBD2,TRBV25-1,TRBJ2-3,TGTGCCAGCAGTGGGACTAGCAGACGCACAGATACGCAGTATTTT,CASSGTSRRTDTQYF
-,-,TRBV5-1,TRBJ1-2,TGCGCCAGCGCGGCCAGGGGAGGGGAAGGCTACACCTTC,CASAARGGEGYTF
-,-,TRBV9,TRBJ1-2,TGTGCCAGCAGCGTAGCAGCCACGCTCGGGAGCTATGGCTACACCTTC,CASSVAATLGSYGYTF
-,TRBD1,TRBV3-1/TRBV3-2,TRBJ2-1,TGTGCCAGCAGTGACAGGGGCTACAATGAGCAGTTCTTC,CASSDRGYNEQFF
-,TRBD1,TRBV7-2,TRBJ1-1,TGTGCCAGCAGCTTAGTATCCGGACAGGGGACTGAAGCTTTCTTT,CASSLVSGQGTEAFF
once,-,TRBV24-1,TRBJ1-2,TGTGCCACCAGTGACGACAGAGCTATGGTAGGCTCACCCTATGGCTACACCTTC,CATSDDRAMVGSPYGYTF
-,TRBD1,TRBV5-6,TRBJ2-7,TGTGCCAGCAGCTCGACAGGGGCGGGATTCTACGAGCAGTACTTC,CASSSTGAGFYEQYF
-,-,TRBV12-3/TRBV12-4,TRBJ1-5,TGTGCCAGCAGATCTGCGTCTGGTCAGCCCCAGCATTTT,CASRSASGQPQHF
-,-,TRBV21-1,TRBJ2-3,TGTGCCAGCAGCAAAGGAGTAGCGGGAGAGGGCACAGATACGCAGTATTTT,CASSKGVAGEGTDTQYF
-,TRBD1,TRBV30,TRBJ1-5,TGTGCCTGGAGTGTAGGCACGGGACAGGGCAATCAGCCCCAGCATTTT,CAWSVGTGQGNQPQHF
-,-,TRBV7-2,TRBJ2-1,TGTGCCAGCAGCTTAGGTCCAGCGAGTCTCTCCTACAATGAGCAGTTCTTC,CASSLGPASLSYNEQFF
-,TRBD1,TRBV18,TRBJ1-1,TGTGCCAGCTCACCCGGACAGGGGGCGTTAGCTTTCTTT,CASSPGQGALAFF
-,-,TRBV7-3,TRBJ1-1,TGTGCCAGCAGCCACGGGCCAGGGGACACTGAAGCTTTCTTT,CASSHGPGDTEAFF
once,-,TRBV24-1,TRBJ2-2,TGTGCCACCAGTCTAGTCAGCCAGCGGGTGACCGGGGAGCTGTTTTTT,CATSLVSQRVTGELFF
once,TRBD1,TRBV24-1,TRBJ1-2,TGTGCCACCAGTGATCACAGGGGGGACGGCTACACCTTC,CATSDHRGDGYTF
-,TRBD1,TRBV2,TRBJ1-5,TGTGCCAGCAGTGAGGACAGGGGTGGGAATCAGCCCCAGCATTTT,CASSEDRGGNQPQHF
once,-,TRBV29-1,TRBJ1-5,TGCAGCGTTGGGAGGGGAGGGGATCAGCCCCAGCATTTT,CSVGRGGDQPQHF
-,-,TRBV12-3/TRBV12-4,TRBJ2-5,TGTGCCAGCAGTTGGGGCCAGGGAGAGACCCAGTACTTC,CASSWGQGETQYF
-,-,TRBV18,TRBJ1-5,TGTGCCAGCTCACCACCGTCAGGTCCCAATCAGCCCCAGCATTTT,CASSPPSGPNQPQHF
-,-,TRBV7-2,TRBJ2-1,TGTGCCAGCAGCTTAGTCCCCGGCTACAATGAGCAGTTCTTC,CASSLVPGYNEQFF
-,TRBD2,TRBV7-9,TRBJ2-7,TGTGCCAGCAGCTTAGGAACTAGCGGGACCGAGCAGTACTTC,CASSLGTSGTEQYF
-,TRBD1,TRBV5-4,TRBJ2-7,TGTGCCAGCAGCTTTCCCCGAGCTTCTGGCAGGGGGACCTACGAGCAGTACTTC,CASSFPRASGRGTYEQYF
-,TRBD1,TRBV6-1,TRBJ1-2,TGTGCCAGCAGTGAATTAAGGGGGCGAGGCTATGGCTACACCTTC,CASSELRGRGYGYTF
-,TRBD1,TRBV19,TRBJ1-2,TGTGCCAGTAGGCCTTCCAGGGGGCCTGCTAACTATGGCTACACCTTC,CASRPSRGPANYGYTF
-,-,TRBV9,TRBJ1-2,TGTGCCAGCAGCGTATTCGGGGGGTACTATGGCTACACCTTC,CASSVFGGYYGYTF
-,TRBD1,TRBV24-1,TRBJ1-1,TGTGCCACCAGTGACGCTATGACGGGACAGGGTAAGGGGGACACTGAAGCTTTCTTT,CATSDAMTGQGKGDTEAFF
-,-,TRBV27,TRBJ1-6,TGTGCCAGCAGTTTATTCCGGACAGCGTATTCACCCCTCCACTTT,CASSLFRTAYSPLHF